A single sample is the source of the 14 T cell receptor beta chains below, sequenced in a study of T-cell memory formation after mild COVID-19. TCRdb reprocessed the 5' RACE reads via MiXCR and lists one record per CDR3 protein. The table lists 260,000 or so distinct CDR3 sequences, over 15% of them singletons. Sequencing was done on a sample of PBMCs or a T cell subset sorted from them (not recorded which). Receptors originate from a man aged 18 to 29 who had mild COVID-19 (a few samples of this study predate the infection). Cell type and time point are not known.

This clonotype was detected only a few times. The chain employs TRBV4-2 and TRBJ2-3; D gene unclear. The V end lost 0 bases, the J end lost 14 bases, and 15 bases lay between the germline ends. This CDR3 has 13 residues. Looked up from germline, CDR1 is LGHNA and CDR2 is YNFKEQ. The CDR3 coding sequence is TGTGCCAGCAGCCAAGATCCGGGTAGTAGGCTGTATTTT. This sequence encodes CASSQDPGSRLYF.

This clonotype was detected only a few times. The chain has TRBV7-2 and TRBJ2-3; no clear D gene. Germline CDR1 reads SGHTA; CDR2 reads FQGNSA. The CDR3 contains 15 residues. V was pared by 2 bases and J by 3 bases, with 12 bases between. The DNA of the CDR3 is TGTGCCAGCAGCTTAATTTCCCAGGTGACAGATACGCAGTATTTT. This sequence encodes CASSLISQVTDTQYF.

This clonotype occurred a few times. The rearrangement uses TRBV9 and TRBJ2-1; the D gene is possibly TRBD2 (6 bases). The CDR3 length is 13 residues. CDR1 and CDR2 (germline): SGDLS, YYNGEE. Between the trimmed V and J ends, which lost 2 bases and 7 bases, there was a span of 10 bases. The DNA of the CDR3 is TGTGCCAGCAGCGTGTCAGGGAGGAATGAGCAGTTCTTC. Translated: CASSVSGRNEQFF.

This clonotype was seen a handful of times. The gene calls are TRBV5-1 and TRBJ2-1; TRBD1 agrees at 10 bases. Trimming took 4 bases from V and 10 from J; bases not matched to a gene: 8. This CDR3 spans 14 amino acids. The V gene's germline CDR1 is SGHRS and CDR2 YFSETQ. This chain's CDR3 is CASSAGTGDGEQFF. DNA of the CDR3: TGCGCCAGCAGCGCCGGGACAGGGGACGGGGAGCAGTTCTTC.

This clonotype came up many times. The rearrangement uses TRBV4-1 and TRBJ2-3; 9 nucleotides agree with TRBD2. The CDR3 contains 17 residues. Trimming took 0 bases from V and 1 from J; bases not matched to a gene: 5. Germline V CDR1 and CDR2: MGHRA, YSYEKL. CDR3 amino acids: CASSQDERLAGTDTQYF. The CDR3 DNA reads as TGCGCCAGCAGCCAAGATGAGAGACTAGCGGGCACAGATACGCAGTATTTT.

This sequence joins TRBV18 and TRBJ2-7; 7 bases are a match to TRBD1. The V gene's germline CDR1 is KGHSH and CDR2 LQKENI. The CDR3 is made up of 14 amino acids. The V gene end was trimmed by 2 bases and the J gene end by 2 bases; junction bases not matched to a gene: 3. CDR3 nucleotide sequence: TGTGCCAGCTCACCAAACAGGGGCCCCTACGAGCAGTACGTC. Residues: CASSPNRGPYEQYV.

This clonotype was counted only a few times. DNA of the CDR3: TGTGCCAGCAGCTTGGACCGAGCAGCTTTCTTT. This sequence encodes CASSLDRAAFF. This chain connects TRBV7-8 to TRBJ1-1; unclear D gene. Germline CDR1 is SGHVS and CDR2 is FQNEAQ. V was shortened by 3 bases and J by 10 bases, with 9 bases between the two germline ends. The CDR3 loop spans 11 amino acids.

This clonotype has a handful of counts. The V and J genes are TRBV5-1 and TRBJ1-2; D perhaps matches TRBD1 (6 bases). The CDR3 consists of 16 residues. V was shortened by 2 bases and J by 8 bases, with 22 bases between the two germline ends. The germline CDR1 and CDR2 sequences are SGHRS and YFSETQ. The CDR3 spells CASSFWPGDGSSGYTF. DNA of the CDR3: TGCGCCAGCAGCTTTTGGCCAGGGGACGGGTCGTCGGGCTACACCTTC.

This clonotype was found a few times. The chain combines TRBV4-3 with TRBJ2-2; 11 bases agree with TRBD2. The CDR3 contains 18 residues. Germline V lookup: CDR1 LGHNA, CDR2 YSLEER. Trimming cost V 0 bases and J 5 bases; bases outside gene matches: 8. In nucleotides, the CDR3 is TGCGCCAGCAGCCAAGAACTAGCGGGGGCCGCGAGGACCGGGGAGCTGTTTTTT. Translated: CASSQELAGAARTGELFF.

The CDR3 sequence: CASSATSTYGYEQFF. CDR3 nucleotides: TGTGCCAGCAGCGCGACATCGACATACGGCTATGAGCAGTTCTTC. The chain is built from TRBV28 and TRBJ2-1; unclear D gene. From germline, CDR1 is MDHEN and CDR2 SYDVKM. The V gene lost 6 bases and the J gene lost 8 bases, with 20 bases spanning the gap. This CDR3 comprises 15 residues.

V is TRBV6-2 or TRBV6-3 and J is TRBJ2-7; TRBD1 agrees at 8 bases. The CDR3 is 12 amino acids. V was clipped by 6 bases and J by 5 bases; unmatched bases: 3. Germline V CDR1 and CDR2: MNHEY, SVGEGT. The CDR3 sequence: CASRDRGDEQYV. The CDR3 DNA reads TGTGCCAGCAGAGACAGGGGAGACGAGCAGTACGTC.

This sequence joins TRBV24-1 and TRBJ2-5; D not certain. CDR3 length: 13 amino acids. With 9 bases removed from V and 0 bases from J, the gap between germline ends came to 10 bases. CDR1 is KGHDR and CDR2 is SFDVKD in the germline V gene. CDR3 sequence (DNA): TGTGCCACCGCTACGAAGTACCAAGAGACCCAGTACTTC. Protein: CATATKYQETQYF.

This clonotype was counted a few times. The chain carries TRBV4-1 and TRBJ2-3; tentative D call: TRBD2 (5 bases). Germline V gives CDR1 MGHRA, CDR2 YSYEKL. This CDR3 region has 16 residues. V was cut by 0 bases and J by 4 bases, with 14 bases left in between. Written as DNA, the CDR3 is TGCGCCAGCAGCCAAGATGGATCGGGGATGGCAGATACGCAGTATTTT. Protein: CASSQDGSGMADTQYF.

The chain links TRBV24-1 to TRBJ2-5; TRBD2 aligns across 7 bases. This CDR3 region has 14 residues. CDR1 is KGHDR and CDR2 is SFDVKD in the germline V gene. With V trimmed by 1 base and J by 5 bases, 3 bases remained unmatched. In DNA form, the CDR3 reads TGTGCCACCAGTGATTTTGACGGGAGGGAGACCCAGTACTTC. Its translation is CATSDFDGRETQYF.